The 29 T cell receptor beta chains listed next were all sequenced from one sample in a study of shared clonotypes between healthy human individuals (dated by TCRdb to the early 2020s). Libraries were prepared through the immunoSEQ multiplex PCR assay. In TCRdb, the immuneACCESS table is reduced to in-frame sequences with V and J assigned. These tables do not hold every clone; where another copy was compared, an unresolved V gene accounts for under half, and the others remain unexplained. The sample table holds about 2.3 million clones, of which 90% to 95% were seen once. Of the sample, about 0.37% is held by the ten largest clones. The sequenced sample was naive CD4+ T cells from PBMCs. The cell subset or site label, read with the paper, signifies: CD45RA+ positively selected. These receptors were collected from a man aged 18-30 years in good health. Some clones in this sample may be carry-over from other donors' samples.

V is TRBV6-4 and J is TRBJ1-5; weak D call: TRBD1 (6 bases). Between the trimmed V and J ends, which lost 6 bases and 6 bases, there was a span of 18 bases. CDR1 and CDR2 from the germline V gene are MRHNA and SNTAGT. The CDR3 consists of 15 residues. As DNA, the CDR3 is TGTGCCAGCAGGATCCCAGGGGTTTCTGGTCAGCCCCAGCATTTT. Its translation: CASRIPGVSGQPQHF.

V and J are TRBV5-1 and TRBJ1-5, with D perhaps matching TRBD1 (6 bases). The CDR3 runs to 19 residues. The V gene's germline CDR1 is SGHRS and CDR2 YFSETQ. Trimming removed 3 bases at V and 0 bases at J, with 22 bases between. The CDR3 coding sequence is TGCGCCAGCAGCTCCCAAAAACCAAAGGACAGTTCTAGCAATCAGCCCCAGCATTTT. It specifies CASSSQKPKDSSSNQPQHF.

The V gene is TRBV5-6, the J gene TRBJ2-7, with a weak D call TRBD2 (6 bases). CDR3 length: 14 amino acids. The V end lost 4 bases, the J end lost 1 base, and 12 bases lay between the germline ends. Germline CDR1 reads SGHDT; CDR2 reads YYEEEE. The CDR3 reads CASSVGTLSYEQYF. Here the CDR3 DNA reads TGTGCCAGCAGCGTCGGGACTCTTTCCTACGAGCAGTACTTC.

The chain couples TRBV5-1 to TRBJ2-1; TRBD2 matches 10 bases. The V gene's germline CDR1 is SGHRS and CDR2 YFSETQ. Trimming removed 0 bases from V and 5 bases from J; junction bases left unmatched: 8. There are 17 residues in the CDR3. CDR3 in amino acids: CASSLGSSGRFHNEQFF. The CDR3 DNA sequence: TGCGCCAGCAGCTTGGGCTCTAGCGGGAGATTTCACAATGAGCAGTTCTTC.

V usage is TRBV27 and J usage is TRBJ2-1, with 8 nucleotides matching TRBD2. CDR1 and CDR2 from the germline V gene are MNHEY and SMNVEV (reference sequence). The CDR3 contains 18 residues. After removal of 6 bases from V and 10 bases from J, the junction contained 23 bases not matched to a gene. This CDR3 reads CASSRIPPGLEGSGEQFF. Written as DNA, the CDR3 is TGTGCCAGCAGCCGAATCCCTCCGGGACTAGAGGGGTCAGGGGAGCAGTTCTTC.

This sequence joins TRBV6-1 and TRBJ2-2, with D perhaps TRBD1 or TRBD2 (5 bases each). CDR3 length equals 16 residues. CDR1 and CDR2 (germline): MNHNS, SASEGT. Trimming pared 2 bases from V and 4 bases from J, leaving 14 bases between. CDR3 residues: CASSEMSGLLTGELFF. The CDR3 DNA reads TGTGCCAGCAGTGAAATGTCGGGGCTGCTCACCGGGGAGCTGTTTTTT.

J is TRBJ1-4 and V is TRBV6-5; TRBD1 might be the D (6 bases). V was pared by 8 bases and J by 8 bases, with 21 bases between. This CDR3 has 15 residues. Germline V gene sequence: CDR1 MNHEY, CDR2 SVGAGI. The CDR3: CASRAHHGGAEKLFF. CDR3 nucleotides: TGTGCCAGCCGAGCCCACCATGGGGGCGCGGAAAAACTGTTTTTT.

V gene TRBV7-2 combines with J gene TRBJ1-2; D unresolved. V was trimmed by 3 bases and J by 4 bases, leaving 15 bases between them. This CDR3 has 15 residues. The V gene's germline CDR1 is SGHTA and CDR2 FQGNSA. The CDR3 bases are TGTGCCAGCAGCTTGGGCCCCACCCAAATCTATGGCTACACCTTC. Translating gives CASSLGPTQIYGYTF.

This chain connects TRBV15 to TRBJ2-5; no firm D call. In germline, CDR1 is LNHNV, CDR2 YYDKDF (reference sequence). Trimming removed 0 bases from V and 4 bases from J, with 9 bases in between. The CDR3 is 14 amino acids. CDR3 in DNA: TGTGCCACCAGCAGAGATCAAACCGCAGAGACCCAGTACTTC. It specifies CATSRDQTAETQYF.

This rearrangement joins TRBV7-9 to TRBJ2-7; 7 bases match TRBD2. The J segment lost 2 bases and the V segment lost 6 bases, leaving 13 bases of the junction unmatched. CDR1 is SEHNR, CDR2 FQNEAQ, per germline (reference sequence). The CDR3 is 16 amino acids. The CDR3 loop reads CASRRPSGTTAYEQYF. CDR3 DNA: TGTGCCAGCAGAAGACCTTCCGGGACTACCGCCTACGAGCAGTACTTC.

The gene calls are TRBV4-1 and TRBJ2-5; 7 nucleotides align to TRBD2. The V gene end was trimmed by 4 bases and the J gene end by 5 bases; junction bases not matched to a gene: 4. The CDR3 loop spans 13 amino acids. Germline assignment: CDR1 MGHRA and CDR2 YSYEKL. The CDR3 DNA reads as TGCGCCAGCAGCCGCGGGGGTGGGGAGACCCAGTACTTC. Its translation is CASSRGGGETQYF.

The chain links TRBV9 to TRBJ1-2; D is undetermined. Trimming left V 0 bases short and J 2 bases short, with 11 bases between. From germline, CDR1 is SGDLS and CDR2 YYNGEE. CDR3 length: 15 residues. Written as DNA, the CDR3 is TGTGCCAGCAGCGTAGCCGGCAGTCCAAACTATGGCTACACCTTC. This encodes CASSVAGSPNYGYTF.

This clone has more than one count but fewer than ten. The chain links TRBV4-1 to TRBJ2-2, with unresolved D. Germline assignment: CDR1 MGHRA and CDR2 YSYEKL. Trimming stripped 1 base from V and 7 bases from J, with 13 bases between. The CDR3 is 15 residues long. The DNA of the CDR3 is TGCGCCAGCAGCCAAGTGTTTCACGCCGGCGGGGAGCTGTTTTTT. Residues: CASSQVFHAGGELFF.

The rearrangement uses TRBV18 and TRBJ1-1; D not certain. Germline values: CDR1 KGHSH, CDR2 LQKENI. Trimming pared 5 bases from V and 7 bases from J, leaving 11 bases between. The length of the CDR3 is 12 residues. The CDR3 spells CASSLDVGEAFF. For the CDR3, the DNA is TGTGCCAGCTCATTAGACGTTGGTGAAGCTTTCTTT.

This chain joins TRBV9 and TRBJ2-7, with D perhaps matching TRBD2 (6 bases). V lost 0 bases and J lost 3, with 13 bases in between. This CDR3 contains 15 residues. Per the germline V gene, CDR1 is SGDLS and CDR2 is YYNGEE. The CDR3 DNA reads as TGTGCCAGCAGCGTAGGGGACGGGAGAAACTACGAGCAGTACTTC. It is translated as CASSVGDGRNYEQYF. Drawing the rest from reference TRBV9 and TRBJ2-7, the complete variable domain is DSGVTQTPKHLITATGQRVTLRCSPRSGDLSVYWYQQSLDQGLQFLIQYYNGEERAKGNILERFSAQQFPDLHSELNLSSLELGDSALYFCASSVGDGRNYEQYFGPGTRLTVT.

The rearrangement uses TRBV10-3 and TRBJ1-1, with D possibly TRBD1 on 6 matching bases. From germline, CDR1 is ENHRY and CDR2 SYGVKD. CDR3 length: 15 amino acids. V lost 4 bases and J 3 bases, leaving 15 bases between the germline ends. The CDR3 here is CAISAQGGGDTEAFF. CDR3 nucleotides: TGTGCCATCAGTGCACAGGGAGGAGGTGACACTGAAGCTTTCTTT.

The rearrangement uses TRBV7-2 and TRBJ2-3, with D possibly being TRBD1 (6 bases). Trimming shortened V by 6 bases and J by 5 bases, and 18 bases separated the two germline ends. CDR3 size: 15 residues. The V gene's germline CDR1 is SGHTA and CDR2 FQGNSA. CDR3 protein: CASRRTGTPGDTQYF. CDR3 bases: TGTGCCAGCAGACGAACCGGGACACCCGGAGATACGCAGTATTTT.

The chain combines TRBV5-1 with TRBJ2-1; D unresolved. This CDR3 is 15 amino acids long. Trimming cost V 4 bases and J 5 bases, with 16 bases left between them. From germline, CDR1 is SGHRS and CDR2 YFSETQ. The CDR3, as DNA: TGCGCCAGCAGCCCGCGGACCCTGAGAGACAATGAGCAGTTCTTC. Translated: CASSPRTLRDNEQFF.

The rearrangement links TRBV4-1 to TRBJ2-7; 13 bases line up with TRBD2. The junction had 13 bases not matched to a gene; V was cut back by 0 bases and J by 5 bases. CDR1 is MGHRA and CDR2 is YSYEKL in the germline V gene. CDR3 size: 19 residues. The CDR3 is CASSQDRGTSGRVGNEQYF. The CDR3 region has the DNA TGCGCCAGCAGCCAAGATCGGGGAACTAGCGGGAGGGTGGGGAACGAGCAGTACTTC.

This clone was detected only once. As DNA, the CDR3 is TGTGCCAGCAGCGTAGATGCGGGAGGGCCTCTCGAGCAGTACTTC. The encoded protein is CASSVDAGGPLEQYF. The V call is TRBV9, the J call TRBJ2-7, with 9 bases lining up with TRBD2. Trimming at V came to 0 bases and at J to 6 bases, leaving 7 bases not matched to a gene. The CDR3 runs to 15 residues. Germline assignment: CDR1 SGDLS and CDR2 YYNGEE.

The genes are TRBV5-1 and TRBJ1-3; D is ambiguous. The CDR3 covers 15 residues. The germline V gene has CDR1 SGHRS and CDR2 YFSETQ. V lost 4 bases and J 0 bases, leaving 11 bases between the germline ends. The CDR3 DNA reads TGCGCCAGCAGCATTGCTACGGACTCTGGAAACACCATATATTTT. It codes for CASSIATDSGNTIYF.

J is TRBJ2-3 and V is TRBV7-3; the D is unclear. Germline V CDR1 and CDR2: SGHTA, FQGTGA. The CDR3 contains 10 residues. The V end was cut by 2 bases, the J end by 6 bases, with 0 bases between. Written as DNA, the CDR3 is TGTGCCAGCAGCTTAGATACGCAGTATTTT. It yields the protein CASSLDTQYF.

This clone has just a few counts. The CDR3 reads CASSLGQGVRELFF. In DNA, the CDR3 is TGTGCCAGCAGCTTGGGACAGGGCGTCCGGGAGCTGTTTTTT. The chain joins TRBV7-9 to TRBJ2-2; 9 bases are a match to TRBD1. This CDR3 spans 14 amino acids. CDR1 SEHNR and CDR2 FQNEAQ come from the germline V gene (reference sequence). The ends lost 3 bases at V and 9 bases at J; junction bases unmatched: 5.

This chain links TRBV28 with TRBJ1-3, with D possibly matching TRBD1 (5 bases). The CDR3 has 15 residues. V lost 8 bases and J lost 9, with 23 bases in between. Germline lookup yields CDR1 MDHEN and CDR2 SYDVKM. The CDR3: CASALPGTVQSTIYF. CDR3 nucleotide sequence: TGTGCCAGCGCACTCCCAGGGACGGTACAAAGCACCATATATTTT.

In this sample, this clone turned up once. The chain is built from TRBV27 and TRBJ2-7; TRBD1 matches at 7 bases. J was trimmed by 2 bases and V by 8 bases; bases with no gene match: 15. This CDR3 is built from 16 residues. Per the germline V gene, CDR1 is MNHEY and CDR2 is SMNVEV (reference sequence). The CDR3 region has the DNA TGTGCCAGCGGATTTGCCCCAGGGGGTCACCCCTACGAGCAGTACTTC. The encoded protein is CASGFAPGGHPYEQYF.

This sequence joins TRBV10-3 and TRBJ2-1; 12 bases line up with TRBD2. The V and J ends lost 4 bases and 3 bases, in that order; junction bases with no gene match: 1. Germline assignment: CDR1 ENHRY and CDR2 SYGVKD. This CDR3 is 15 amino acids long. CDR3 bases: TGTGCCATCAGTGCTAGCGGGAGGGTCTACAATGAGCAGTTCTTC. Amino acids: CAISASGRVYNEQFF.

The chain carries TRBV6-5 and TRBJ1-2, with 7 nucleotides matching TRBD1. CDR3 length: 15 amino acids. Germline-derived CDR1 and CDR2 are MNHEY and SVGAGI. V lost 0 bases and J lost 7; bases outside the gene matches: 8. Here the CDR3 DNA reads TGTGCCAGCAGTTACTCGATCAGGGGGATTGCTGGCTACACCTTC. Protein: CASSYSIRGIAGYTF.

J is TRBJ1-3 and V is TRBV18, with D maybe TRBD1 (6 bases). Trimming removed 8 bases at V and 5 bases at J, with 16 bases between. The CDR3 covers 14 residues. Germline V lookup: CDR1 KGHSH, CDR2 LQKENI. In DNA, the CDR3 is TGTGCCAGCCGACAGGATCTAGGGAGAAACACCATATATTTT. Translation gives CASRQDLGRNTIYF.

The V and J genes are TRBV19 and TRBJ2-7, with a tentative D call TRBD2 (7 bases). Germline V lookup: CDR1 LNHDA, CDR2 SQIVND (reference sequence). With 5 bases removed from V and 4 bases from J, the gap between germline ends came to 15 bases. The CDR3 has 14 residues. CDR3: CASSVPGGWYEQYF. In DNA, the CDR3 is TGTGCCAGTAGTGTCCCGGGGGGCTGGTACGAGCAGTACTTC.